Below, one TCR beta chain is given with its context. CDR1 is MDHEN, CDR2 SYDVKM, per germline. Trimming took 3 bases from V and 4 from J; bases not matched to a gene: 6. This CDR3 has 15 residues. The data are from a study of neoadjuvant anti-PD-1 for oral cavity cancer. Study information: Patients without progression received a fourth nivolumab dose around day 43, then surgical resection on days 50-56.

Clones were read by immunoSEQ multiplex PCR, and TCRdb kept only the in-frame ones, dropping some. The table records about 16,000 clones, about 70% of them present only once. Blood cells were analyzed directly, without culture or expansion. This chain joins TRBV28 and TRBJ1-5; 7 nucleotides line up with TRBD1. The sequence derives from a person aged 40 to 85 with oral cavity squamous cell carcinoma. The sample in question was PBMCs, obtained before nivolumab (anti-PD-1) treatment. The CDR3 sequence: CASSLVTGSNQPQHF. CDR3 nucleotide sequence: TGTGCCAGCAGTTTGGTGACAGGGTCGAATCAGCCCCAGCATTTT.